The T cell receptor beta chain described here comes from a study of blood T cell repertoires in COVID-19. Across the whole study: Some COVID-19 samples were acute and others convalescent; all came from the United States, Italy and Spain. Nucleic acid was either cDNA or gDNA, and it came from T cells, B-cell-depleted T cells, or PBMCs.

The CDR3 loop spans 15 amino acids. The germline CDR1 and CDR2 sequences are SNHLY and FYNNEI. After removal of 5 bases from V and 2 bases from J, the junction contained 3 bases not matched to a gene. Enrolment of Seattle patients took place during active infection, and they were followed longitudinally. How the authors handled the data: By means of reference gene primer amplification, nucleated cell counts were estimated. Only in-frame clones appear in the TCRdb table, and some are missing; sequencing was by immunoSEQ multiplex PCR. V and J calls and clone size are given by that table; D and trimming were obtained from the DNA. The data contain roughly 49,000 clones, over 85% of them seen just once; the ten biggest clones take up 0.95% to 1.1%.

The material sequenced was peripheral blood. The TCR originated in a man in his 60s with COVID-19, enrolled during active disease. The V call is TRBV2, the J call TRBJ2-3, with TRBD2 identical over 11 bases. CDR3 region: CASSTSGGTTDTQYF. The CDR3 DNA is TGTGCCAGCAGTACTAGCGGGGGTACCACAGATACGCAGTATTTT.